This passage covers 10 T cell receptor beta chains from one sample sequenced in a study of shared clonotypes between healthy human individuals. TCRdb keeps only in-frame clones here, not all; method: immunoSEQ multiplex PCR. The profile shows about 1.5 million clones, 98% of them singletons. The specimen sequenced was naive CD4+ T cells sorted from blood. The subset here: CD45RA+ positively selected. The receptors were sampled from a man younger than 40 in good health.

The V gene is TRBV11-2, the J gene TRBJ2-1; D may be TRBD1 or TRBD2 (5 bases each). V was trimmed by 9 bases and J by 3 bases, leaving 15 bases between them. The CDR3 runs to 14 residues. Looked up from germline, CDR1 is SGHAT and CDR2 is FQNNGV. The CDR3 DNA reads TGTGCCAGTCCTGGGGGTCCTCACTACAATGAGCAGTTCTTC. Encoded protein: CASPGGPHYNEQFF.

This rearrangement joins TRBV5-1 to TRBJ2-7; the D is unclear. Trimming shortened V by 4 bases and J by 1 base, and 12 bases separated the two germline ends. CDR1 is SGHRS and CDR2 is YFSETQ in the germline V gene. The CDR3 has 14 amino acids. The CDR3 loop reads CASSRIRGSYEQYF. CDR3 nucleotides: TGCGCCAGCAGCAGAATCAGAGGATCCTACGAGCAGTACTTC. The whole variable domain, filled in from reference TRBV5-1 and TRBJ2-7, reads KAGVTQTPRYLIKTRGQQVTLSCSPISGHRSVSWYQQTPGQGLQFLFEYFSETQRNKGNFPGRFSGRQFSNSRSEMNVSTLELGDSALYLCASSRIRGSYEQYFGPGTRLTVT.

The rearrangement links TRBV18 to TRBJ1-2, with D possibly TRBD1 on 5 matching bases. Germline assignment: CDR1 KGHSH and CDR2 LQKENI. Trimming cost V 4 bases and J 4 bases, with 25 bases left between them. CDR3 length: 18 residues. CDR3 DNA sequence: TGTGCCAGCTCACTAAAACTTAGTCAGGGAAAGCTTGTCTATGGCTACACCTTC. Protein product: CASSLKLSQGKLVYGYTF.

Only one count was recorded for this clone. The junction and the germline gene differ at one end; a read error may be behind it. The V call is TRBV7-9, the J call TRBJ2-1; no definite D call. The CDR3 length is 16 residues. The germline V gene has CDR1 SEHNR and CDR2 FQNEAQ (reference sequence). The CDR3 protein is CASSRRDTLPLVRWIF. DNA for the CDR3: TGTGCCAGCAGCCGTCGCGACACCCTCCCGCTAGTACGTTGGATCTTC.

This clone was recorded once. The chain recombines TRBV10-2 with TRBJ1-1, with D maybe TRBD1 (5 bases). V was clipped by 4 bases and J by 3 bases, with 12 bases between them. The CDR3 length is 14 residues. Germline V gene lookup returns CDR1 WSHSY and CDR2 SAAADI. CDR3 sequence: CASSVWGRDTEAFF. The CDR3 nucleotides are TGCGCCAGCAGTGTTTGGGGGAGAGACACTGAAGCTTTCTTT.

This sequence joins TRBV5-1 and TRBJ1-2, with TRBD1 identical over 11 bases. The germline CDR1 and CDR2 sequences are SGHRS and YFSETQ. Trimming at V came to 4 bases and at J to 4 bases, leaving 3 bases not matched to a gene. The CDR3 has 14 amino acids. The CDR3 region is CASSRTGGGYGYTF. The CDR3 region has the DNA TGCGCCAGCAGCAGGACAGGGGGCGGCTATGGCTACACCTTC.

This clone came up once. The rearrangement joins TRBV11-3 to TRBJ2-1; TRBD2 matches at 12 bases. The ends lost 6 bases at V and 7 bases at J; junction bases unmatched: 10. Germline lookup yields CDR1 SGHNT and CDR2 YENEEA. The CDR3 is 16 residues long. CDR3 region: CASSSRGTSGLNEQFF. CDR3 nucleotide sequence: TGTGCCAGCAGTTCTAGAGGGACTAGCGGGTTAAATGAGCAGTTCTTC. Variable domain in full (rest from reference TRBV11-3 and TRBJ2-1): EAGVVQSPRYKIIEKKQPVAFWCNPISGHNTLYWYLQNLGQGPELLIRYENEEAVDDSQLPKDRFSAERLKGVDSTLKIQPAELGDSAVYLCASSSRGTSGLNEQFFGPGTRLTVL.

The rearrangement links TRBV5-1 to TRBJ2-3; D could derive from TRBD1 or TRBD2 (5 bases each). Trimming cost V 4 bases and J 0 bases, with 21 bases left between them. The CDR3 runs 18 residues. CDR1 and CDR2 from the germline V gene are SGHRS and YFSETQ. In DNA, the CDR3 is TGCGCCAGCAGCGGAAACTCTCCCGGGACGGGTAGCACAGATACGCAGTATTTT. It is translated as CASSGNSPGTGSTDTQYF. The full variable domain, in which reference TRBV5-1 and TRBJ2-3 provide the parts outside the CDR3, is KAGVTQTPRYLIKTRGQQVTLSCSPISGHRSVSWYQQTPGQGLQFLFEYFSETQRNKGNFPGRFSGRQFSNSRSEMNVSTLELGDSALYLCASSGNSPGTGSTDTQYFGPGTRLTVL.

The chain employs TRBV11-2 and TRBJ2-5; D ambiguous. The CDR3 length is 17 residues. Trimming took off 1 base at V and 5 bases at J, with 20 bases between the two ends. The germline gives CDR1 SGHAT, CDR2 FQNNGV. The CDR3 is CASSLGVGRNSPETQYF. In nucleotides, the CDR3 is TGTGCCAGCAGCTTAGGTGTAGGGCGGAACAGTCCGGAGACCCAGTACTTC.

The chain uses TRBV5-4 and TRBJ2-4, with D tentatively TRBD2 (6 bases). This CDR3 has 16 residues. Germline loops: CDR1 SGHNT, CDR2 YYREEE (reference sequence). Trimming stripped 1 base from V and 5 bases from J, with 16 bases between. CDR3 coding DNA: TGTGCCAGCAGCTTGTCGGTAGCGGCCTCCGAAAACATTCAGTACTTC. The encoded protein is CASSLSVAASENIQYF.